This section outlines one T cell receptor beta chain sequence together with its context. The source of the sample is a study of PD-L1 blockade in urothelial cancer. Germline V gene sequence: CDR1 SGHNT, CDR2 YYREEE (reference sequence). The CDR3 is 16 residues long. Trimming pared 5 bases from V and 2 bases from J, leaving 19 bases between. Between 1 and 8 samples per patient were obtained, pretreatment and on-treatment. Clones were sequenced by immunoSEQ multiplex PCR, and TCRdb holds only the in-frame ones, with some missing. The table records about 26,000 clones, about 88% of them present only once.

Sequencing was performed on PBMCs, taken around atezolizumab (anti-PD-L1) treatment. This receptor was taken from a man aged 55 to 69 with urothelial cancer. The rearrangement uses TRBV5-4 and TRBJ2-5, with D perhaps matching TRBD2 (5 bases). The CDR3 is CASRAGVNMVQETQYF. The CDR3 bases are TGTGCCAGCAGGGCCGGGGTGAATATGGTGCAAGAGACCCAGTACTTC.